This T cell receptor (beta chain) was sequenced for a study of blood T cell repertoires in COVID-19. Study context: T cells, B-cell-depleted T cells, or PBMCs provided the cDNA or gDNA that served as material.

Trimming at V came to 3 bases and at J to 4 bases, leaving 8 bases not matched to a gene. CDR1 LGHNA and CDR2 YSLEER come from the germline V gene. The CDR3 totals 16 residues. Here immunoSEQ multiplex PCR was the method, and the copy in TCRdb shows in-frame clones only, minus some. Among about 180,000 clones listed, roughly nine tenths were seen once. This chain connects TRBV4-3 to TRBJ2-3; 9 bases fit TRBD1. The sequenced sample was PBMCs or T cells enriched from blood (not recorded which). The TCR comes from a woman in her forties with acute COVID-19. The chain's CDR3 is CASSQDRDRAADTQYF. DNA of the CDR3: TGCGCCAGCAGCCAGGACCGGGACAGGGCGGCAGATACGCAGTATTTT.